Below are 8 T cell receptor beta chains sequenced from a single sample in a study of human T cells and chemical hapten exposure (dated by TCRdb to about 2021). Library preparation employed RACE. Instrument on record: NextSeq 500. TCRdb trimmed the raw reads at Q25, called clones with MiXCR and kept productive beta chains. A single entry per CDR3 protein holds the most common genes and DNA from its merged rows. The sample has approximately 90,000 distinct CDR3 sequences on record, around an eighth of them singletons. The ten largest clones capture 2% to 2.5% of the sample. Sample time point, as interpreted from the label and publication: patch test 1, 2 weeks after DPC sensitization. Explained via the paper, the treatment or condition label denotes: therapeutic diphenylcyclopropenone sensitization with weekly scalp DPC. The sequencing used whole blood, collected in connection with sensitization to the hapten diphenylcyclopropenone (DPC). The receptor set was obtained from a woman aged 40 to 55 with alopecia areata. Some clones in this sample may be carry-over from other donors' samples.

This clonotype turned up a few times. V is TRBV20-1 and J is TRBJ2-1; 9 positions match TRBD2. This CDR3 spans 15 amino acids. With 6 bases clipped from V and 3 bases from J, the junction kept 9 bases outside the gene matches. Looked up from germline, CDR1 is DFQATT and CDR2 is SNEGSKA (reference sequence). The CDR3 DNA follows: TGCAGTGCGAAAAAGACTAGCGGATACTACAATGAGCAGTTCTTC. It is translated as CSAKKTSGYYNEQFF.

The chain links TRBV3-1 to TRBJ2-7; D is perhaps TRBD1 or TRBD2 (5 bases each). Germline CDR1 is LGHDT and CDR2 is YNNKEL (reference sequence). The CDR3 has 15 residues. The ends were cut back, 0 bases at V and 2 bases at J, with 11 bases in the middle. The CDR3 sequence is CASSQDRGVPYEQYF. The DNA for the CDR3 is TGTGCCAGCAGCCAAGATCGGGGCGTGCCCTACGAGCAGTACTTC.

This chain uses TRBV2 with TRBJ1-5; a weak D match, TRBD1 (5 bases). From germline, CDR1 is SNHLY and CDR2 FYNNEI. The CDR3 runs to 15 residues. V was shortened by 10 bases and J by 2 bases, with 18 bases between the two germline ends. CDR3 nucleotide sequence: TGTGCCATCGATGAAGGGGCACCGGGCAATCAGCCCCAGCATTTT. Translated, it gives CAIDEGAPGNQPQHF.

This clonotype was recorded a few times. V is TRBV4-3 and J is TRBJ1-6; possibly TRBD1 for D (5 bases). Germline V CDR1 and CDR2: LGHNA, YSLEER. The CDR3 totals 14 residues. V was shortened by 0 bases and J by 14 bases, with 14 bases between the two germline ends. CDR3 region: CASSQEAGPRALHF. CDR3 nucleotide sequence: TGCGCCAGCAGCCAAGAGGCAGGGCCCAGGGCCCTCCACTTT.

In its sample, this clonotype was seen a few times. The chain employs TRBV28 and TRBJ1-2, with D possibly matching TRBD1 (6 bases). The CDR3 is made up of 11 amino acids. Germline V gives CDR1 MDHEN, CDR2 SYDVKM. Trimming stripped 6 bases from V and 12 bases from J, with 14 bases between. The CDR3: CASRTTGNHTF. The DNA for the CDR3 is TGTGCCAGCAGAACTACAGGGAACCACACCTTC.

This clonotype occurred many times. The chain uses TRBV7-9 and TRBJ2-3; D unclear. V lost 6 bases and J lost 1, with 5 bases in between. Germline V gives CDR1 SEHNR, CDR2 FQNEAQ (reference sequence). This CDR3 spans 12 amino acids. CDR3 region: CASSIGTDTQYF. The CDR3 DNA sequence: TGTGCCAGCAGTATAGGCACAGATACGCAGTATTTT.

This clonotype has just a few counts. The rearrangement uses TRBV27 and TRBJ1-4, with TRBD1 identical over 7 bases. CDR1 is MNHEY, CDR2 SMNVEV, per germline (reference sequence). This CDR3 spans 14 amino acids. The J segment lost 7 bases and the V segment lost 0 bases, leaving 2 bases of the junction unmatched. The CDR3 loop is CASSLSPGGEKLFF. CDR3 nucleotide sequence: TGTGCCAGCAGTTTATCCCCAGGGGGTGAAAAACTGTTTTTT.

The V call is TRBV6-5, the J call TRBJ1-2; D is ambiguous. The ends were cut back, 0 bases at V and 2 bases at J, with 10 bases in the middle. The CDR3 runs to 15 residues. Germline V gene data show CDR1 as MNHEY and CDR2 as SVGAGI. The CDR3 DNA follows: TGTGCCAGCAGTTACTCGTTACCCGCGAACTATGGCTACACCTTC. This gives the protein CASSYSLPANYGYTF.